These T cell receptor beta chains were read from a single sample in a study of cytomegalovirus exposure and HLA in healthy donors. Sequenced by immunoSEQ multiplex PCR; TCRdb stores in-frame clones only, minus some. The sample includes 100,000 to 150,000 clones, over 60% seen only once; the top ten take about 1.2%. Sequences were obtained from PBMCs. The receptors were gathered from a female donor in good health and CMV-seronegative. CDR3s include the opening cysteine and the closing phenylalanine or tryptophan. The D gene is left open where the match is weak. Size values are once, few and many counts, or a class for expanded clones, and some rows have none.

length,D,size,J,V,DNA,CDR3
16,.,.,TRBJ2-1,TRBV19,TGTGCCAGTAGTACCCCCGGACAGTCAATGTACAATGAGCAGTTCTTC,CASSTPGQSMYNEQFF
20,TRBD1,.,TRBJ2-2,TRBV5-1,TGCGCCAGCAGCTTGGAGGATCCCTTGCCGGGACAGACGAACACCGGGGAGCTGTTTTTT,CASSLEDPLPGQTNTGELFF
13,.,.,TRBJ1-2,TRBV27,TGTGCCAGCAGTTTGGGGGGAAACTATGGCTACACCTTC,CASSLGGNYGYTF
17,TRBD2,.,TRBJ2-3,TRBV9,TGTGCCAGCAGCGTAGGGAATAGCGGGAGGAGGACAGATACGCAGTATTTT,CASSVGNSGRRTDTQYF
16,.,.,TRBJ2-5,TRBV28,TGTGCCAGCAGTTTGTTCGGACAGGGAGGGTCAGAGACCCAGTACTTC,CASSLFGQGGSETQYF
18,.,.,TRBJ1-6,TRBV28,TGTGCCAGCAGCTTTCTTCTCCGGGACATCTTCTATAATTCACCCCTCCACTTT,CASSFLLRDIFYNSPLHF
14,TRBD2,.,TRBJ2-7,TRBV6-5,TGTGCCAGCAGTCATCGGGGAGGGGCCTACGAGCAGTACTTC,CASSHRGGAYEQYF
14,.,few,TRBJ2-2,TRBV30,TGTGCCTGGAGTGGGATCACAGGGACCGGGGAGCTGTTTTTT,CAWSGITGTGELFF
16,TRBD2,.,TRBJ2-7,TRBV5-4,TGTGCCAGCAGCCCTCGGACTAGCGGGCCCTCCTACGAGCAGTACTTC,CASSPRTSGPSYEQYF
12,.,.,TRBJ2-7,TRBV5-1,TGCGCCAGCAGCTTCGGGTTGCGGGAGCAGTACTTC,CASSFGLREQYF
19,.,.,TRBJ1-1,TRBV10-3,TGTGCCATCAGTGGGGATGGACCCGGGACACACGGCTCTCACACTGAAGCTTTCTTT,CAISGDGPGTHGSHTEAFF
15,.,.,TRBJ1-6,TRBV7-3,TGTTCCAGCAGCTTAACAGGACTCTATAATTCACCCCTCCACTTT,CSSSLTGLYNSPLHF
13,.,.,TRBJ2-3,TRBV4-2,TGTGCCAGCAGCCAAACAACCGGGGATACGCAGTATTTT,CASSQTTGDTQYF
16,.,.,TRBJ1-1,TRBV27,TGTGCCAGCAGTTTGGGCTCTTACCGGGGGGCGGTTGAAGCTTTCTTT,CASSLGSYRGAVEAFF
21,TRBD2,.,TRBJ2-1,TRBV9,TGTGCCAGCAGCTTCACCTCGGGACTAGCGGGAGGATACGGTTCCTACAATGAGCAGTTCTTC,CASSFTSGLAGGYGSYNEQFF
10,.,once,TRBJ1-1,TRBV30,TGTGCCTGCCAACTTACTGAAGCTTTCTTT,CACQLTEAFF
13,TRBD1,.,TRBJ1-5,TRBV6-5,TGTGCCAGCAGAGACAGGGACAATCAGCCCCAGCATTTT,CASRDRDNQPQHF
12,.,.,TRBJ2-7,TRBV2,TGTGCCAGTCGATGGGAGGGGGACGAGCAGTACTTC,CASRWEGDEQYF
13,.,few,TRBJ1-4,TRBV7-2,TGTGCCAGCAGCTACCCGCCGGTCGAAAAACTGTTTTTT,CASSYPPVEKLFF
15,.,.,TRBJ2-2,TRBV18,TGTGCCAGCTCACCAAGCAGGTTAAACACCGGGGAGCTGTTTTTT,CASSPSRLNTGELFF
15,TRBD1,few,TRBJ2-5,TRBV11-2,TGTGCCAGCAGCTTAGGGGACAGGGGGTCTGTGGAGCAGTACTTC,CASSLGDRGSVEQYF
14,TRBD2,.,TRBJ2-1,TRBV28,TGTGCCAGCAGAACGAGTAGCGGGGGCTATGAGCAGTTCTTC,CASRTSSGGYEQFF
13,.,.,TRBJ1-1,TRBV18,TGTGCCAGCCAAATGGGACAGAACACTGAAGCTTTCTTT,CASQMGQNTEAFF
12,.,.,TRBJ2-1,TRBV28,TGTGCCAGCAGTTTACTTCGCAATGAGCAGTTCTTC,CASSLLRNEQFF
12,.,.,TRBJ2-7,TRBV18,TGTGCCAGCTCACCGGGACTTGTTGAGCAGTACTTC,CASSPGLVEQYF
14,TRBD1,.,TRBJ2-1,TRBV5-1,TGCGCCAGCAGCTTCCAGGGGGCGTCGTGTGAGCAGTTCTTC,CASSFQGASCEQFF
11,.,.,TRBJ1-1,TRBV27,TGTGCCAGTTTCAGGGGTGCTGAAGCTTTCTTT,CASFRGAEAFF
15,TRBD2,once,TRBJ2-2,TRBV4-1,TGCGCCAGCAGCCGAGGGACTAGCGGGACCGGGGAGCTGTTTTTT,CASSRGTSGTGELFF
13,TRBD1,.,TRBJ1-2,TRBV2,TGTGCCATCCAGGGGGCCCCCTCTAGGGGCTACACCTTC,CAIQGAPSRGYTF
15,TRBD2,.,TRBJ2-3,TRBV6-1,TGTGCCAGCATGACGACTAGCGGGGGGGCAGATACGCAGTATTTT,CASMTTSGGADTQYF
15,TRBD2,.,TRBJ2-5,TRBV10-3,TGTGCCATCAGTGGGTCTAGCGGGAGTAGAGAGACCCAGTACTTC,CAISGSSGSRETQYF
15,.,.,TRBJ2-5,TRBV7-9,TGTTCCAGCAGCCCGAGGGGGGGGGTTGTGGAGACCCAGTACTTC,CSSSPRGGVVETQYF
14,.,.,TRBJ2-5,TRBV6-1,TGTGCCAGCAGTGAAGCGCGTTGGGGGGCAGGGGGGTACTTC,CASSEARWGAGGYF
11,.,.,TRBJ1-2,TRBV30,TGTGCCTGGAGTGGAAGGGAGAGCTACACCTTC,CAWSGRESYTF
17,TRBD1,.,TRBJ1-5,TRBV19,TGTGCCAGTAGGCCCACCAAGAACGACAGGGCAAGGCAGCCCCAGCATTTT,CASRPTKNDRARQPQHF
17,TRBD1,.,TRBJ1-2,TRBV5-4,TGTGCCAGCAGCTCACCGGGACAGGGGCCTCAAGGCTATGGCTACACCTTC,CASSSPGQGPQGYGYTF
18,TRBD2,.,TRBJ2-2,TRBV15,TGTGCCACCAGCAGAGTCCATTCGCTAGCGGGAGGGGCCGGGGAGCTGTTTTTT,CATSRVHSLAGGAGELFF
16,TRBD1,.,TRBJ1-2,TRBV10-3,TGTGCCATCAGTGCCCTTGGACAGGTGCAATCCTATGGCTACACCTTC,CAISALGQVQSYGYTF
17,TRBD1,.,TRBJ1-2,TRBV7-9,TGTTCCAGCAGCTTAGTAGGACGACAGGGGATGGACTATGGCTACACCTTC,CSSSLVGRQGMDYGYTF
14,.,.,TRBJ2-7,TRBV2,TGTGCCAGCAGTGCCCGACAGGTTAGGAACGAGCAGTACTTC,CASSARQVRNEQYF